This entry features one T cell receptor (beta chain) sequence. What it binds is not known. Trimming pared 2 bases from V and 3 bases from J, leaving 9 bases between. The CDR3 has 13 amino acids. Germline V gives CDR1 SGHNT, CDR2 YYREEE (reference sequence). The data were taken from a study of T cells in localized non-small cell lung cancer. Findings and caveats of the study: Uninvolved neighboring lung showed the greatest T cell clonality, exceeding tumor. Median approximately 58 top-100 tumor clones were shared with paired adjacent lung. Heterogeneity remains possible, as sequencing covered one tumor region only. An association was observed between higher blood T cell density and longer overall survival.

Data came from immunoSEQ multiplex PCR; TCRdb stores just in-frame clones and leaves some out. Here the sample spans 15,000 to 25,000 clones, 90% to 95% being singletons. The chain has TRBV5-4 and TRBJ2-7, with unresolved D. The TCR sequence derives from a male donor at least 60 years old with stage I squamous cell lung carcinoma. Specimen: peripheral blood, collected before any cancer treatment. CDR3 region: CASSFGADYEQYF. The CDR3, as DNA: TGTGCCAGCAGCTTCGGTGCGGACTACGAGCAGTACTTC.